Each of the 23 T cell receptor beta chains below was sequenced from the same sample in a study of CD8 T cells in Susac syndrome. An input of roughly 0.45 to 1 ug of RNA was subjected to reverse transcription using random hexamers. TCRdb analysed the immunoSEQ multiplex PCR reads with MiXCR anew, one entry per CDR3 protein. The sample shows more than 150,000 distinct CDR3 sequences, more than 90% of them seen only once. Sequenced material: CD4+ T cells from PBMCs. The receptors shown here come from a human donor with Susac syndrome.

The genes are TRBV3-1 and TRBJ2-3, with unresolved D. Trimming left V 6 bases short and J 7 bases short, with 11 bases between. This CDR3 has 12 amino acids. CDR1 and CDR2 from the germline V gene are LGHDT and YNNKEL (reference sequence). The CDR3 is CASSGPGYTQYF. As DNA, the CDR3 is TGTGCCAGCAGTGGACCGGGCTATACGCAGTATTTT.

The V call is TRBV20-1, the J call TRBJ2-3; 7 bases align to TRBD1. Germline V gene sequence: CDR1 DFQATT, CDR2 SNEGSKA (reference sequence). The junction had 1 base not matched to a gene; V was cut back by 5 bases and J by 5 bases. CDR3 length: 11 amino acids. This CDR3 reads CSAGQVDTQYF. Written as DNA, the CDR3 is TGCAGTGCTGGACAGGTAGATACGCAGTATTTT.

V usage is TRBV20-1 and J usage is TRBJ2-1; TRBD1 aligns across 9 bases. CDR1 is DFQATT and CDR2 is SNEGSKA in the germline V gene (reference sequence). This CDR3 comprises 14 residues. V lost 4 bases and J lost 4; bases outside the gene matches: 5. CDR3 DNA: TGCAGTGCTACCGACAGGGGGGGATACAATGAGCAGTTCTTC. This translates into CSATDRGGYNEQFF.

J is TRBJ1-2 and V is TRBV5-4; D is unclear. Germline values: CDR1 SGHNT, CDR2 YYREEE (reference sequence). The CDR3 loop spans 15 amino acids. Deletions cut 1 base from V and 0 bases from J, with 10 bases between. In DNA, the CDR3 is TGTGCCAGCAGCTTGTTTCGGGGATCTAACTATGGCTACACCTTC. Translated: CASSLFRGSNYGYTF.

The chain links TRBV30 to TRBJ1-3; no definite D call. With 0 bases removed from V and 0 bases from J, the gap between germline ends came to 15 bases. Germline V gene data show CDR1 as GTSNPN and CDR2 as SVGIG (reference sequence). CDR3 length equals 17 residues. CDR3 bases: TGTGCCTGGAGTGTACCAGGTTTTCTTGGCTCTGGAAACACCATATATTTT. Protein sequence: CAWSVPGFLGSGNTIYF.

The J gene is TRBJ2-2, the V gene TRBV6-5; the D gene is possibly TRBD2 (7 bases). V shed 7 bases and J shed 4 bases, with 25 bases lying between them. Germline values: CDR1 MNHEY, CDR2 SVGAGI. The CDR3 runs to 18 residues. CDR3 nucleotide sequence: TGTGCCAGCAAGTTGCTCTCCTTGGGCGGGGGCCCCACCGGGGAGCTGTTTTTT. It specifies CASKLLSLGGGPTGELFF.

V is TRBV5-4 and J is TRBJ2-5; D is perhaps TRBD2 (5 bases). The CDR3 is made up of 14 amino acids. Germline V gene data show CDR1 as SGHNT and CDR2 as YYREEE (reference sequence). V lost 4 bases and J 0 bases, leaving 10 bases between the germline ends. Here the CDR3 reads CASSPGFHQETQYF. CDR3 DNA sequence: TGTGCCAGCAGCCCGGGATTTCACCAAGAGACCCAGTACTTC.

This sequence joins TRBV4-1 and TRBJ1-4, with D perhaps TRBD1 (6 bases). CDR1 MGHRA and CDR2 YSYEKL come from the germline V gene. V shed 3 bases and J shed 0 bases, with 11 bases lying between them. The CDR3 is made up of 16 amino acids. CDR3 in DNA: TGCGCCAGCAGCCAGCCCAGGACAGCAACTAATGAAAAACTGTTTTTT. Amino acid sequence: CASSQPRTATNEKLFF.

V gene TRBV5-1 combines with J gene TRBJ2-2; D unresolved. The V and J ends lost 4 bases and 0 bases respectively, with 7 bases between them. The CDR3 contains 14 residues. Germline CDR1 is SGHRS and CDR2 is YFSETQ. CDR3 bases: TGCGCCAGCAGCCGGAACTCGAACACCGGGGAGCTGTTTTTT. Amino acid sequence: CASSRNSNTGELFF.

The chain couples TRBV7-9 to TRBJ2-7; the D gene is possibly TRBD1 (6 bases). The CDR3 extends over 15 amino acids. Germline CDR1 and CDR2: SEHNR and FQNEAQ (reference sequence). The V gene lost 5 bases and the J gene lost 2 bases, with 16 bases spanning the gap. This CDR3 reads CASSPQGTFTYEQYF. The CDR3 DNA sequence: TGTGCCAGCAGCCCCCAGGGGACCTTTACCTACGAGCAGTACTTC.

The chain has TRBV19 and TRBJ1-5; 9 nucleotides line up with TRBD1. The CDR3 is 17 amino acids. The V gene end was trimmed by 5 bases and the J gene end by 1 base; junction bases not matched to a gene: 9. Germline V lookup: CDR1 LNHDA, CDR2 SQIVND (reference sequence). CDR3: CASSLRTGVGSNQPQHF. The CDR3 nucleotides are TGTGCCAGTAGTCTCCGGACAGGGGTAGGAAGCAATCAGCCCCAGCATTTT.

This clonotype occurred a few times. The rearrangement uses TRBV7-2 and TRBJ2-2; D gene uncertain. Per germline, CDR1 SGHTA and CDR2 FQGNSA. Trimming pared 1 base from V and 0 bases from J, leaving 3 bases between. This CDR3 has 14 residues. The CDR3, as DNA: TGTGCCAGCAGCTTAGGTTCGAACACCGGGGAGCTGTTTTTT. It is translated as CASSLGSNTGELFF.

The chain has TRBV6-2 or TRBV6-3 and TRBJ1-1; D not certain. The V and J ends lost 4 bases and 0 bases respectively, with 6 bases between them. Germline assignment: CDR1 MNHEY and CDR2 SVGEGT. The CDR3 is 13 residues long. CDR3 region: CASSSLMNTEAFF. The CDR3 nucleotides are TGTGCCAGCAGTTCCCTGATGAACACTGAAGCTTTCTTT.

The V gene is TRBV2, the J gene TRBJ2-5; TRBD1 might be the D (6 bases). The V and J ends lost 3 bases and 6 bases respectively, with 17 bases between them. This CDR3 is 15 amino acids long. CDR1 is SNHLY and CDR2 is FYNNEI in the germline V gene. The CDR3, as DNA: TGTGCCAGCAGTGAGGGGACATCCGACGGAAAGACCCAGTACTTC. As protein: CASSEGTSDGKTQYF.

The CDR3 nucleotides are TGTGCCAGCAGCTGGTCCCCTAGCACAGATACGCAGTATTTT. Residues: CASSWSPSTDTQYF. The rearrangement joins TRBV5-4 to TRBJ2-3; D is undetermined. The CDR3 is 14 amino acids. The germline V gene encodes CDR1 SGHNT and CDR2 YYREEE (reference sequence). V lost 3 bases and J 0 bases, leaving 8 bases between the germline ends.

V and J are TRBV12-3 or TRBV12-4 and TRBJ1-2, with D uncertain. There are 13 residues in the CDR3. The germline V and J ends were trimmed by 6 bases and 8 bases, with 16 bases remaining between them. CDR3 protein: CASSPDPGGGYTF. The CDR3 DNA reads TGTGCCAGCAGCCCAGACCCCGGCGGGGGCTACACCTTC.

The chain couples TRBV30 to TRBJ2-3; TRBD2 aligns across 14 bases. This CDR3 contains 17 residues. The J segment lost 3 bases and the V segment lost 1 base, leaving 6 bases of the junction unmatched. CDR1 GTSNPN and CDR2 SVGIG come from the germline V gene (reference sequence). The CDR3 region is CAWSALRLAGGTDTQYF. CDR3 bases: TGTGCCTGGAGTGCCCTAAGACTAGCGGGGGGGACAGATACGCAGTATTTT.

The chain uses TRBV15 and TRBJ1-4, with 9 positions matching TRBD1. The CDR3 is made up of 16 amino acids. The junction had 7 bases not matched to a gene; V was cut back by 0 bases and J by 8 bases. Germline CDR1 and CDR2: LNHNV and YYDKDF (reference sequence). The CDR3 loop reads CATSREYRGLLEKLFF. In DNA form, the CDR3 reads TGTGCCACCAGCAGAGAGTACAGGGGGCTCCTCGAAAAACTGTTTTTT.

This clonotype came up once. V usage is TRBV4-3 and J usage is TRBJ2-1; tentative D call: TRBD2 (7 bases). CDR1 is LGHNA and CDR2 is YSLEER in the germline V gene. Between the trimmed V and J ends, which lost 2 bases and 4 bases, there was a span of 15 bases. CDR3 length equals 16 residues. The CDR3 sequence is CASSQRGGVGYNEQFF. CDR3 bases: TGCGCCAGCAGCCAACGAGGGGGGGTAGGGTACAATGAGCAGTTCTTC.

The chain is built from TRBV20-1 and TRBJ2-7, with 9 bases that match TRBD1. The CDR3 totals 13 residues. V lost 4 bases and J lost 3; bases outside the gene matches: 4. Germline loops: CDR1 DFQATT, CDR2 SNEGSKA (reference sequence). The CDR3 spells CSATGQGNYEQYF. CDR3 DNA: TGCAGTGCTACTGGACAGGGGAACTACGAGCAGTACTTC.

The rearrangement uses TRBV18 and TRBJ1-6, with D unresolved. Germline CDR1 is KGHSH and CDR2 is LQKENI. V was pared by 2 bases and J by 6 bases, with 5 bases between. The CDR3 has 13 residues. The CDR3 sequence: CASSPSTNSPLHF. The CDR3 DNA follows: TGTGCCAGCTCACCATCAACTAATTCACCCCTCCACTTT. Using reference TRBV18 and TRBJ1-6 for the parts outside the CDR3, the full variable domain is NAGVMQNPRHLVRRRGQEARLRCSPMKGHSHVYWYRQLPEEGLKFMVYLQKENIIDESGMPKERFSAEFPKEGPSILRIQQVVRGDSAAYFCASSPSTNSPLHFGNGTRLTVT.

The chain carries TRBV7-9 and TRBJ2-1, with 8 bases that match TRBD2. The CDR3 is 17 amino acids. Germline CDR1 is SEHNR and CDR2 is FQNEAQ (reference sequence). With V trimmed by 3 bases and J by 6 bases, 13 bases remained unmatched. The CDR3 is CASSFRSGGPGSNEQFF. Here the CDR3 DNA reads TGTGCCAGCAGCTTCAGAAGCGGGGGCCCCGGTTCCAATGAGCAGTTCTTC.

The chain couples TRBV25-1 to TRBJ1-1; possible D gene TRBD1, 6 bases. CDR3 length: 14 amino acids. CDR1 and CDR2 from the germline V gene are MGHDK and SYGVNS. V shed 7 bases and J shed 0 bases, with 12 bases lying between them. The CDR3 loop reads CASTIQGMNTEAFF. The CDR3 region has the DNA TGTGCCAGCACCATACAGGGAATGAACACTGAAGCTTTCTTT.